What follows are 14 T cell receptor beta chains derived from one specimen sequenced in a study of blood T cell repertoires in COVID-19. Method: immunoSEQ multiplex PCR; TCRdb's copy keeps in-frame clones and lacks some. The sample shows about 150,000 clones, over 80% of them seen only once. The sequenced material came from PBMCs or T cells enriched from blood (not recorded which). These receptors were obtained from a man between 65 and 80 years old who had been exposed to COVID-19.

V gene TRBV4-1 combines with J gene TRBJ2-7; D unresolved. V was trimmed by 0 bases and J by 3 bases, leaving 9 bases between them. CDR3 length equals 14 residues. Looked up from germline, CDR1 is MGHRA and CDR2 is YSYEKL. CDR3 coding DNA: TGCGCCAGCAGCCAAGAATTGTCCCTCTACGAGCAGTACTTC. Translation: CASSQELSLYEQYF.

The genes are TRBV7-9 and TRBJ2-2; the D is unclear. The V gene lost 1 base and the J gene lost 2 bases, with 5 bases spanning the gap. Germline CDR1 is SEHNR and CDR2 is FQNEAQ (reference sequence). CDR3 size: 14 residues. The CDR3 DNA reads as TGTGCCAGCAGCTTAGACAGCAACACCGGGGAGCTGTTTTTT. Protein: CASSLDSNTGELFF.

This chain's CDR3 is CASSLVAGGASPLHF. In nucleotides, the CDR3 is TGTGCCAGCAGTTTGGTGGCAGGGGGCGCCTCACCCCTCCACTTT. V is TRBV28 and J is TRBJ1-6, with TRBD1 matching over 8 bases. The germline V gene has CDR1 MDHEN and CDR2 SYDVKM. The CDR3 covers 15 residues. J gave up 10 bases and V 3 bases, and 8 bases lay outside the gene matches.

The chain recombines TRBV12-3 or TRBV12-4 with TRBJ2-3; no clear D gene. The V and J ends lost 3 bases and 0 bases respectively, with 4 bases between them. CDR3 length: 13 amino acids. CDR3 nucleotides: TGTGCCAGCAGTTTCCAGAGCACAGATACGCAGTATTTT. Amino acid sequence: CASSFQSTDTQYF.

This clone has just a few counts. The gene calls are TRBV9 and TRBJ1-1; 10 bases match TRBD1. There are 16 residues in the CDR3. The junction had 11 bases not matched to a gene; V was cut back by 3 bases and J by 6 bases. Germline values: CDR1 SGDLS, CDR2 YYNGEE. CDR3 DNA: TGTGCCAGCAGCGGCCAGGGACAGGGGTTGAGGGCTGAAGCTTTCTTT. Protein sequence: CASSGQGQGLRAEAFF.

The chain carries TRBV5-4 and TRBJ1-1; D not certain. The CDR3 length is 15 residues. Germline lookup yields CDR1 SGHNT and CDR2 YYREEE (reference sequence). V gave up 4 bases and J gave up 6 bases, with 19 bases separating them. The CDR3 DNA sequence: TGTGCCAGCAGCCCTACGAGGAACCCTGGATCTGAAGCTTTCTTT. Protein: CASSPTRNPGSEAFF.

To note about this clone: At one end the junction does not follow the germline gene, possibly because of a read error. The chain employs TRBV7-6 and TRBJ2-7, with 7 bases fitting TRBD2. The germline V gene has CDR1 SGHVS and CDR2 FNYEAQ. The CDR3 contains 15 residues. The CDR3 protein is CASSLDGASGSTADF. CDR3 sequence (DNA): TGTGCCAGCAGCTTAGACGGGGCTAGCGGATCCACAGCGGACTTC.

The V and J genes are TRBV2 and TRBJ2-3; the D gene is possibly TRBD1 (5 bases). Germline-derived CDR1 and CDR2 are SNHLY and FYNNEI. This CDR3 is 12 amino acids long. V was cut by 7 bases and J by 4 bases, with 9 bases left in between. CDR3 loop: CASTRQSDTQYF. CDR3 DNA sequence: TGTGCCAGCACCCGACAGTCAGATACGCAGTATTTT. Drawing the rest from reference TRBV2 and TRBJ2-3, the complete variable domain is EPEVTQTPSHQVTQMGQEVILRCVPISNHLYFYWYRQILGQKVEFLVSFYNNEISEKSEIFDDQFSVERPDGSNFTLKIRSTKLEDSAMYFCASTRQSDTQYFGPGTRLTVL.

This clone was picked up one time. This chain links TRBV9 with TRBJ2-3, with D possibly matching TRBD1 (5 bases). The ends were cut back, 6 bases at V and 2 bases at J, with 10 bases in the middle. The germline CDR1 and CDR2 sequences are SGDLS and YYNGEE. This CDR3 is 13 amino acids long. CDR3 in DNA: TGTGCCAGCACCGTGGACACCACAGATACGCAGTATTTT. Encoded protein: CASTVDTTDTQYF. Complete variable domain (other parts from reference TRBV9 and TRBJ2-3): DSGVTQTPKHLITATGQRVTLRCSPRSGDLSVYWYQQSLDQGLQFLIQYYNGEERAKGNILERFSAQQFPDLHSELNLSSLELGDSALYFCASTVDTTDTQYFGPGTRLTVL.

V usage is TRBV19 and J usage is TRBJ2-6; 7 bases line up with TRBD1. The CDR3 has 19 amino acids. Trimming at V came to 2 bases and at J to 0 bases, leaving 10 bases not matched to a gene. Germline CDR1 is LNHDA and CDR2 is SQIVND (reference sequence). Here the CDR3 DNA reads TGTGCCAGTAGTATAATTGCACAGGGGTCCCTCTCTGGGGCCAACGTCCTGACTTTC. Translated, it gives CASSIIAQGSLSGANVLTF.

This chain joins TRBV7-9 and TRBJ2-7, with TRBD1 matching over 9 bases. Trimming took 10 bases from V and 2 from J; bases not matched to a gene: 15. CDR1 is SEHNR, CDR2 FQNEAQ, per germline (reference sequence). This CDR3 is 16 amino acids long. CDR3 sequence (DNA): TGTGCCACCAAAAAATACCCACAGGGGGCTACCTACGAGCAGTACTTC. Protein sequence: CATKKYPQGATYEQYF.

Only a few counts were recorded for this clone. The rearrangement uses TRBV28 and TRBJ1-6, with D hard to call. Per germline, CDR1 MDHEN and CDR2 SYDVKM. V gave up 11 bases and J gave up 1 base, with 9 bases separating them. CDR3 size: 13 residues. CDR3 DNA: TGTGCCTCCCGGGGTTCCTATAATTCACCCCTCCACTTT. Its protein product is CASRGSYNSPLHF.

This clone turned up a few times. The chain combines TRBV6-2 or TRBV6-3 with TRBJ2-7; D remains unclear. V shed 2 bases and J shed 2 bases, with 10 bases lying between them. The CDR3 totals 14 residues. Per the germline V gene, CDR1 is MNHEY and CDR2 is SVGEGT. CDR3 DNA sequence: TGTGCCAGCAGTTACGCGTCCCCCGCCTACGAGCAGTACTTC. As protein: CASSYASPAYEQYF.

The V call is TRBV19, the J call TRBJ1-5; D ambiguous. V was clipped by 4 bases and J by 5 bases, with 12 bases between them. Germline values: CDR1 LNHDA, CDR2 SQIVND (reference sequence). CDR3 length: 14 residues. The CDR3 here is CASSKRGWDQPQHF. The DNA of the CDR3 is TGTGCCAGTAGTAAACGGGGTTGGGATCAGCCCCAGCATTTT.